The 14 T cell receptor beta chains below all came from one sample that was sequenced in a study of lymphopenia after photon versus proton radiotherapy. Generated by immunoSEQ multiplex PCR, the TCRdb table keeps only in-frame clones and is missing some. The sample shows around 66,000 clones, approximately 86% of them seen only once. The sequences come from peripheral blood, collected from a patient treated with photon-based radiotherapy. The source is a man aged 35-49 years with gastric cancer.

In the case of this clone: Other DNA variants within this sample encode the same CDR3. The chain uses TRBV7-9 and TRBJ2-3; TRBD2 matches 8 bases. Looked up from germline, CDR1 is SEHNR and CDR2 is FQNEAQ (reference sequence). The CDR3 consists of 14 residues. After removal of 5 bases from V and 3 bases from J, the junction contained 4 bases not matched to a gene. In nucleotides, the CDR3 is TGTGCCAGCAGCCCCTCGGGGGGGACAGATACGCAGTATTTT. Protein sequence: CASSPSGGTDTQYF.

The chain uses TRBV5-4 and TRBJ1-2; tentatively, D is TRBD1 (5 bases). Between the trimmed V and J ends, which lost 4 bases and 5 bases, there was a span of 15 bases. CDR3 size: 14 residues. Germline CDR1 SGHNT, CDR2 YYREEE (reference sequence). CDR3: CASSPTRDVYGYTF. For the CDR3, the DNA is TGTGCCAGCAGCCCGACCCGGGACGTTTATGGCTACACCTTC.

V and J are TRBV19 and TRBJ1-4; no clear D. The CDR3 has 14 residues. The germline gives CDR1 LNHDA, CDR2 SQIVND (reference sequence). V dropped 5 bases and J dropped 3 bases, with 10 bases sitting between them. For the CDR3, the DNA is TGTGCCAGTAGTGGGAGGGCTGCTAATGAAAAACTGTTTTTT. It codes for CASSGRAANEKLFF. The whole variable domain, filled in from reference TRBV19 and TRBJ1-4, reads DGGITQSPKYLFRKEGQNVTLSCEQNLNHDAMYWYRQDPGQGLRLIYYSQIVNDFQKGDIAEGYSVSREKKESFPLTVTSAQKNPTAFYLCASSGRAANEKLFFGSGTQLSVL.

With regard to this clone: The germline gene is not matched at one end of the junction; a read error may be the cause. The V gene is TRBV7-7, the J gene TRBJ2-3; a possible D gene is TRBD1 (6 bases). The CDR3 is 15 residues long. Germline assignment: CDR1 SSHAT and CDR2 FNYEAQ (reference sequence). The DNA for the CDR3 is TGTGCTAGCAGCCCAGGGGCAGGGAGCCCAGATACGCAGTATTTT. Its translation is CASSPGAGSPDTQYF.

The chain recombines TRBV5-6 with TRBJ1-3; no reliable D call. Per the germline V gene, CDR1 is SGHDT and CDR2 is YYEEEE. V was shortened by 3 bases and J by 0 bases, with 13 bases between the two germline ends. The CDR3 has 16 amino acids. The DNA for the CDR3 is TGTGCCAGCAGCTACGACTGGGCGAGCTCTGGAAACACCATATATTTT. Its translation: CASSYDWASSGNTIYF.

The V and J genes are TRBV11-1 and TRBJ1-1, with D unclear. Between the trimmed V and J ends, which lost 7 bases and 3 bases, there was a span of 15 bases. Germline assignment: CDR1 SGHAT and CDR2 FQDESV (reference sequence). The CDR3 extends over 14 amino acids. The CDR3 DNA follows: TGTGCCAGCACCGCGGGGTTGGGCTACACTGAAGCTTTCTTT. It translates to CASTAGLGYTEAFF.

V and J are TRBV18 and TRBJ1-1; 7 bases fit TRBD1. The CDR3 spans 15 residues. The germline CDR1 and CDR2 sequences are KGHSH and LQKENI. V gave up 0 bases and J gave up 1 base; unmatched junction bases: 2. The CDR3 sequence: CASSPPGQKNTEAFF. The CDR3 nucleotides are TGTGCCAGCTCACCACCGGGACAGAAGAACACTGAAGCTTTCTTT.

This chain uses TRBV6-1 with TRBJ1-2; D may be TRBD1 (5 bases). This CDR3 has 13 amino acids. Per germline, CDR1 MNHNS and CDR2 SASEGT. The V gene lost 2 bases and the J gene lost 8 bases, with 12 bases spanning the gap. The CDR3 nucleotides read TGTGCCAGCAGTGAAAGCCTCCAGGGCGGCTACACCTTC. This codes for CASSESLQGGYTF.

This sequence joins TRBV4-1 and TRBJ2-6; D remains ambiguous. This CDR3 has 17 residues. Germline assignment: CDR1 MGHRA and CDR2 YSYEKL. With 6 bases removed from V and 0 bases from J, the gap between germline ends came to 15 bases. CDR3 sequence (DNA): TGCGCCAGCAGACCTACCTCTTACAGCTCTGGGGCCAACGTCCTGACTTTC. It yields the protein CASRPTSYSSGANVLTF.

This chain joins TRBV6-7 and TRBJ2-7, with 7 nucleotides matching TRBD1. TRBV6-7 is recorded as an ORF, its role being uncertain. Unmatched junction bases numbered 2, after V lost 0 bases and J lost 6 bases. The CDR3 consists of 13 residues. The CDR3 nucleotides are TGTGCCAGCAGTTACTCCGGACAGGTCGAGCAGTACTTC. Protein: CASSYSGQVEQYF.

The rearrangement joins TRBV29-1 to TRBJ2-3, with TRBD1 matching 11 bases. CDR1 and CDR2 (germline): SQVTM, ANQGSEA. This CDR3 contains 15 residues. The V and J ends lost 2 bases and 3 bases, in that order; junction bases with no gene match: 4. CDR3 nucleotide sequence: TGCAGCGTTGAACTGGACAGGGGGCTAACAGATACGCAGTATTTT. Protein sequence: CSVELDRGLTDTQYF.

This chain uses TRBV4-1 with TRBJ2-7, with D uncertain. Trimming took off 0 bases at V and 3 bases at J, with 21 bases between the two ends. Germline V gene data show CDR1 as MGHRA and CDR2 as YSYEKL. CDR3 size: 18 residues. The CDR3 region is CASSQEGLLKWRRYEQYF. The CDR3 coding sequence is TGCGCCAGCAGCCAAGAAGGATTACTTAAATGGCGGCGCTACGAGCAGTACTTC.

The chain links TRBV30 to TRBJ2-5; 11 bases are shared with TRBD2. Per germline, CDR1 GTSNPN and CDR2 SVGIG (reference sequence). J gave up 3 bases and V 3 bases, and 6 bases lay outside the gene matches. The CDR3 spans 15 residues. CDR3 sequence: CAWSRGLAEKETQYF. Here the CDR3 DNA reads TGTGCCTGGAGCAGGGGACTAGCGGAAAAAGAGACCCAGTACTTC.

The gene calls are TRBV5-5 and TRBJ1-5; D gene ambiguous. The CDR3 loop spans 15 amino acids. V lost 0 bases and J 0 bases, leaving 7 bases between the germline ends. The V gene's germline CDR1 is SGHKS and CDR2 YYEKEE (reference sequence). In nucleotides, the CDR3 is TGTGCCAGCAGCTTGGTTGGATATAGCAATCAGCCCCAGCATTTT. Encoded protein: CASSLVGYSNQPQHF. Drawing the rest from reference TRBV5-5 and TRBJ1-5, the complete variable domain is DAGVTQSPTHLIKTRGQQVTLRCSPISGHKSVSWYQQVLGQGPQFIFQYYEKEERGRGNFPDRFSARQFPNYSSELNVNALLLGDSALYLCASSLVGYSNQPQHFGDGTRLSIL.